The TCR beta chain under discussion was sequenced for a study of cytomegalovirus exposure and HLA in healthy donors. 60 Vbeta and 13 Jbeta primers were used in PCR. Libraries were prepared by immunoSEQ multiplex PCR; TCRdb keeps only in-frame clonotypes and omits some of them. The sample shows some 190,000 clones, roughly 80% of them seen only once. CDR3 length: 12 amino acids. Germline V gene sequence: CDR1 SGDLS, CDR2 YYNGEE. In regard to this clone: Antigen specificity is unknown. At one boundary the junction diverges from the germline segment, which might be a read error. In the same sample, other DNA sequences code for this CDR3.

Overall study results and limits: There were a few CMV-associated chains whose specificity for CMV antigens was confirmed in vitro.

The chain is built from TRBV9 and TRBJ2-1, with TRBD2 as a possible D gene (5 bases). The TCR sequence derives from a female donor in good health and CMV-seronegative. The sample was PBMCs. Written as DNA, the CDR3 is TGTGCCAGTAGCGCCGTATACAACGAGCAGTTCTTC. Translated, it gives CASSAVYNEQFF.